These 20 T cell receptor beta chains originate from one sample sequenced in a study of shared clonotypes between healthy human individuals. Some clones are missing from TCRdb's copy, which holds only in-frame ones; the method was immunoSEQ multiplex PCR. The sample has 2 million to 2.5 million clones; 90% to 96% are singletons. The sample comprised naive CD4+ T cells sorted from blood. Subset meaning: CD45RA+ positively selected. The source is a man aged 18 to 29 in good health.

CDR3 residues: CASSLLQGAGNTEAFF. The CDR3 coding sequence is TGTGCCAGCTCACTTTTGCAGGGGGCCGGAAACACTGAAGCTTTCTTT. The V call is TRBV18, the J call TRBJ1-1; 8 nucleotides align to TRBD1. The germline gives CDR1 KGHSH, CDR2 LQKENI. The CDR3 totals 16 residues. J was trimmed by 2 bases and V by 4 bases; bases with no gene match: 9.

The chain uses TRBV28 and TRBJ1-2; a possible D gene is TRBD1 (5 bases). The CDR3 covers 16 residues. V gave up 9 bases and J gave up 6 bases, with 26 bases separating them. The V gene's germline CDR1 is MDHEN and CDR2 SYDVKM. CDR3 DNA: TGTGCCAGTACGGCGGGCGGGCAGGGCGGACTGAATGGCTACACCTTC. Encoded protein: CASTAGGQGGLNGYTF.

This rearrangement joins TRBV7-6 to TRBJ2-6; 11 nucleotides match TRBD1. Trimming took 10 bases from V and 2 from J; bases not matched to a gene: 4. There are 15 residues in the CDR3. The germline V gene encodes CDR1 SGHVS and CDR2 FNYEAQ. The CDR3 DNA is TGTGCCACCGGACAGGGGGCAGCTGGGGCCAACGTCCTGACTTTC. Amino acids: CATGQGAAGANVLTF.

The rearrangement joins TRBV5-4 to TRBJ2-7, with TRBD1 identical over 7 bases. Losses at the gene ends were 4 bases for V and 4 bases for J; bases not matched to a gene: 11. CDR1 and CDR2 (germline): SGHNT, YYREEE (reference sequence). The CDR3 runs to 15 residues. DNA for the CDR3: TGTGCCAGCAGCATAAGACAGGGAACCTTATACGAGCAGTACTTC. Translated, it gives CASSIRQGTLYEQYF.

The CDR3 is CASGLEGLTNTEAFF. The CDR3 nucleotides read TGTGCTAGTGGTTTAGAGGGACTTACGAACACTGAAGCTTTCTTT. The V gene is TRBV12-5, the J gene TRBJ1-1; TRBD1 is a possible D gene (5 bases). The V gene's germline CDR1 is LGHNT and CDR2 FRNRAP. This CDR3 comprises 15 residues. Trimming pared 3 bases from V and 1 base from J, leaving 12 bases between. Full variable domain (rest looked up from reference TRBV12-5 and TRBJ1-1): DARVTQTPRHKVTEMGQEVTMRCQPILGHNTVFWYRQTMMQGLELLAYFRNRAPLDDSGMPKDRFSAEMPDATLATLKIQPSEPRDSAVYFCASGLEGLTNTEAFFGQGTRLTVV.

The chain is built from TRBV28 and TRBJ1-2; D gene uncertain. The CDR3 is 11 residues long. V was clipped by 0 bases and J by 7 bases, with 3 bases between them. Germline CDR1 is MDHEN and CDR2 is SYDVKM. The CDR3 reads CASSLWGGYTF. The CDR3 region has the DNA TGTGCCAGCAGTTTATGGGGTGGCTACACCTTC.

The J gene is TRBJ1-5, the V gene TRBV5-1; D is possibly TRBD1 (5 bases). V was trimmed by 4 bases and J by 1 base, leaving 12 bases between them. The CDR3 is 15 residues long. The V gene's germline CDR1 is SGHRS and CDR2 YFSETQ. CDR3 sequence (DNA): TGCGCCAGCAGCCCCTTTGGGGGAAGCAATCAGCCCCAGCATTTT. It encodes CASSPFGGSNQPQHF.

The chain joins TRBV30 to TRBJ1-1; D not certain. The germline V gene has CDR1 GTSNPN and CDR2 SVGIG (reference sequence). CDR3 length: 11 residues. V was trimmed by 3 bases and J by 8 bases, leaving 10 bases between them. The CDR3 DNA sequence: TGTGCCTGGAGCGGGAAACAAGAAGCTTTCTTT. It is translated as CAWSGKQEAFF.

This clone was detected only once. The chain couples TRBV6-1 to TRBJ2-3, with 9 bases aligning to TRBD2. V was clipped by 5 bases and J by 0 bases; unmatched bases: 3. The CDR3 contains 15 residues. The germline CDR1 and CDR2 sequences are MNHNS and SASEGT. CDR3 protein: CASSWTSDSTDTQYF. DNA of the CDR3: TGTGCCAGCAGTTGGACTAGCGACAGCACAGATACGCAGTATTTT.

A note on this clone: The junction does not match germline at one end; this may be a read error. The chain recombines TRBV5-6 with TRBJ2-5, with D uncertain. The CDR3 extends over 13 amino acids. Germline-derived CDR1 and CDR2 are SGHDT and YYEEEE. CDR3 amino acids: CASNLKNSQTQYF. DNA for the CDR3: TGTGCCAGCAACTTGAAGAATTCTCAGACCCAGTACTTC.

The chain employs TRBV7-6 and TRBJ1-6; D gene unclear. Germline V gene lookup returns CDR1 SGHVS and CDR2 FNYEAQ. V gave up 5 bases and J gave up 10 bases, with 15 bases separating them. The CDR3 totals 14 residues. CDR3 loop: CASSPGEGRSPLHF. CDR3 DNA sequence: TGTGCCAGCAGCCCCGGGGAGGGAAGATCACCCCTCCACTTT. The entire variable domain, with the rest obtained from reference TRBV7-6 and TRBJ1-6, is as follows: GAGVSQSPRYKVTKRGQDVALRCDPISGHVSLYWYRQALGQGPEFLTYFNYEAQQDKSGLPNDRFSAERPEGSISTLTIQRTEQRDSAMYRCASSPGEGRSPLHFGNGTRLTVT.

The CDR3 nucleotides read TGTGCCAGCGGCAGGGAGATCCAAGAGACCCAGTACTTC. Its protein product is CASGREIQETQYF. The gene calls are TRBV6-5 and TRBJ2-5; TRBD1 or TRBD2 may be the D gene (5 bases each). CDR1 MNHEY and CDR2 SVGAGI come from the germline V gene. Trimming pared 8 bases from V and 1 base from J, leaving 11 bases between. The CDR3 runs 13 residues.

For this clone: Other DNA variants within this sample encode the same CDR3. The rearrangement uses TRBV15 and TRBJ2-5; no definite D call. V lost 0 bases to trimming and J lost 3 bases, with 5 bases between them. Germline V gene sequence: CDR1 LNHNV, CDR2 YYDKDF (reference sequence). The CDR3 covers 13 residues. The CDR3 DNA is TGTGCCACCAGCAGAGATCCGAAAGAGACCCAGTACTTC. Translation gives CATSRDPKETQYF.

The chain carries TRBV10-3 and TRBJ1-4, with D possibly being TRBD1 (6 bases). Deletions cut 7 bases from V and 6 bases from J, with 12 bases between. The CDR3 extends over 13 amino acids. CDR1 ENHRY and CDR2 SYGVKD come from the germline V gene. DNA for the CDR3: TGTGCCATCAAAGGACAGTGGGATGAAAAACTGTTTTTT. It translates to CAIKGQWDEKLFF.

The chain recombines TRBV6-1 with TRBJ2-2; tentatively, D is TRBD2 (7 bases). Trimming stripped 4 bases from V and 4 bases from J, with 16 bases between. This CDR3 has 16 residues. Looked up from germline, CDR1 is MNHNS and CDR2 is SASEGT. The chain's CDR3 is CASSGPGRGRTGELFF. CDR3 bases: TGTGCCAGCAGTGGGCCCGGGCGGGGGCGCACCGGGGAGCTGTTTTTT.

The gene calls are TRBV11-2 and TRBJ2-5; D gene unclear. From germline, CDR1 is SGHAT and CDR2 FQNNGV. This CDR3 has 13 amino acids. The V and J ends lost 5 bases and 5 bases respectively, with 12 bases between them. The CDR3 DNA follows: TGTGCCAGCAGCCCCGACAAAGGGGAGACCCAGTACTTC. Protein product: CASSPDKGETQYF.

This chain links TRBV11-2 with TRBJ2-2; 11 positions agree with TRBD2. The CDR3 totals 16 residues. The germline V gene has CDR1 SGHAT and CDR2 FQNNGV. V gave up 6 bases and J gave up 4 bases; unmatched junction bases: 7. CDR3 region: CASSPRLAGTTGELFF. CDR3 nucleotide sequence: TGTGCCAGCAGTCCTAGACTAGCGGGAACCACCGGGGAGCTGTTTTTT.

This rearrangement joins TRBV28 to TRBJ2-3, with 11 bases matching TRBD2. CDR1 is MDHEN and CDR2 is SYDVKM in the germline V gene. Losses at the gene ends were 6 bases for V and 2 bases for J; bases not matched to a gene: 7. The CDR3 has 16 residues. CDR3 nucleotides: TGTGCCAGCAGCCGAACTAGCGGGGGTCACACAGATACGCAGTATTTT. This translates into CASSRTSGGHTDTQYF.

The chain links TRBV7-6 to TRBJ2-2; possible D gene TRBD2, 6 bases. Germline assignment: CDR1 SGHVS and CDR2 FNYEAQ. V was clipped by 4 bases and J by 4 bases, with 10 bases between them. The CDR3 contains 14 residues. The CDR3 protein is CASSSFGGTGELFF. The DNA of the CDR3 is TGTGCCAGCAGCTCTTTCGGGGGCACCGGGGAGCTGTTTTTT.

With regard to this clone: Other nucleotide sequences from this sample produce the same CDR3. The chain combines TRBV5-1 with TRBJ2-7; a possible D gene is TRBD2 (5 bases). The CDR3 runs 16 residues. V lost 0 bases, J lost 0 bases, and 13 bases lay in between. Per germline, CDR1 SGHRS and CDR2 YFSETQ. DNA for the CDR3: TGCGCCAGCAGCTTGGTAACAAGCGGCCTCTCCTACGAGCAGTACTTC. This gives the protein CASSLVTSGLSYEQYF.